Listed here are 3 T cell receptor beta chains from one sample, sequenced in a study of cytomegalovirus exposure and HLA in healthy donors. PCR amplification relied on 60 Vbeta primers (plus 13 Jbeta primers). Repertoires were generated with immunoSEQ multiplex PCR, while TCRdb's copy carries only in-frame clones and drops some. This sample has some 140,000 clones, with over 70% found just once. The specimen was PBMCs. The origin of the receptors is a man aged 40-49 years in good health and CMV-seronegative.

The gene calls are TRBV9 and TRBJ2-5, with 13 bases lining up with TRBD2. The V gene end was trimmed by 4 bases and the J gene end by 4 bases; junction bases not matched to a gene: 7. This CDR3 has 16 residues. Germline V gene lookup returns CDR1 SGDLS and CDR2 YYNGEE. DNA of the CDR3: TGTGCCAGCAGCCCCCGGGGGACTAGCGGGGCAGAGACCCAGTACTTC. This codes for CASSPRGTSGAETQYF.

The V and J genes are TRBV13 and TRBJ2-7; 9 bases fit TRBD2. CDR1 and CDR2 from the germline V gene are PRHDT and FYEKMQ (reference sequence). The length of the CDR3 is 17 residues. The junction had 16 bases not matched to a gene; V was cut back by 6 bases and J by 4 bases. The CDR3 here is CASSRKLAGGPPYEQYF. For the CDR3, the DNA is TGTGCCAGCAGTCGTAAGTTGGCGGGAGGGCCCCCTTACGAGCAGTACTTC.

CDR3 protein: CASGQVNSPLHF. Here the CDR3 DNA reads TGTGCCAGCGGGCAGGTTAATTCACCCCTCCACTTT. The genes are TRBV6-5 and TRBJ1-6; D uncertain. Between the trimmed V and J ends, which lost 8 bases and 6 bases, there was a span of 8 bases. The CDR3 extends over 12 amino acids. Germline V lookup: CDR1 MNHEY, CDR2 SVGAGI.